Shown below are 21 T cell receptor beta chains from a single sample sequenced in a study of T cell responses to AZD1222 COVID-19 vaccine (dated by TCRdb to the early 2020s). The time point label on this specimen signifies: baseline before first vaccination. Receptor amplification or capture employed the immunoSEQ multiplex PCR assay. TCRdb took over this immuneACCESS table, retaining in-frame rearrangements with V and J assigned. Such tables are incomplete; in checked studies, under half of the missing clones stem from an unresolved V gene, and the remainder is unexplained. This sample comprises tens of thousands of clones, around 90% of them detected only once. The top ten clonotypes cover over 5.5% of the sample. The sequenced sample was peripheral blood, obtained on day 0 of AZD1222 vaccination. The receptors come from an adult in good health.

This clone was seen only a few times. The chain has TRBV28 and TRBJ2-3; no clear D. Looked up from germline, CDR1 is MDHEN and CDR2 is SYDVKM. V was cut by 7 bases and J by 6 bases, with 23 bases left in between. This CDR3 has 16 amino acids. The DNA of the CDR3 is TGTGCCAGCATCCCCCCCCTGAGCAACCCAGCGGATACGCAGTATTTT. Translating it yields CASIPPLSNPADTQYF.

A single count supports this clone. The rearrangement joins TRBV11-3 to TRBJ1-4, with D maybe TRBD1 (5 bases). V shed 3 bases and J shed 7 bases, with 18 bases lying between them. CDR1 is SGHNT, CDR2 YENEEA, per germline. This CDR3 contains 16 residues. Written as DNA, the CDR3 is TGTGCCAGCAGCTTCGCTTCCGGGACCCCGGGTGAAAAACTGTTTTTT. The encoded protein is CASSFASGTPGEKLFF.

The chain uses TRBV27 and TRBJ1-2; the D is unclear. Germline values: CDR1 MNHEY, CDR2 SMNVEV (reference sequence). This CDR3 is built from 15 residues. V lost 3 bases, J lost 8 bases, and 19 bases lay in between. The CDR3 spells CASSLVLGFSDGYTF. As DNA, the CDR3 is TGTGCCAGCAGTTTGGTTTTGGGGTTCTCGGACGGCTACACCTTC.

The chain is built from TRBV5-8 and TRBJ2-2; unclear D gene. Trimming left V 2 bases short and J 0 bases short, with 8 bases between. The CDR3 length is 15 residues. The V gene's germline CDR1 is SGHTS and CDR2 YDEGEE. The chain's CDR3 is CASSFRRSNTGELFF. The CDR3 DNA reads as TGTGCCAGCAGCTTTAGACGATCGAACACCGGGGAGCTGTTTTTT. Using reference TRBV5-8 and TRBJ2-2 for the parts outside the CDR3, the full variable domain is EAGVTQSPTHLIKTRGQQATLRCSPISGHTSVYWYQQALGLGLQFLLWYDEGEERNRGNFPPRFSGRQFPNYSSELNVNALELEDSALYLCASSFRRSNTGELFFGEGSRLTVL.

The chain uses TRBV6-5 and TRBJ1-3; maybe TRBD1 (5 bases). Germline V gene data show CDR1 as MNHEY and CDR2 as SVGAGI. The CDR3 contains 15 residues. Deletions cut 7 bases from V and 1 base from J, with 14 bases between. The CDR3 sequence is CASKSGGTSGNTIYF. The CDR3 nucleotides are TGTGCCAGCAAGTCCGGGGGAACATCTGGAAACACCATATATTTT.

CDR3 coding DNA: TGTGCCAGCAGCGACTGGCTGGGGAATGAGCAGTTCTTC. This encodes CASSDWLGNEQFF. The chain uses TRBV6-5 and TRBJ2-1, with D uncertain. Germline CDR1 reads MNHEY; CDR2 reads SVGAGI. Trimming took off 6 bases at V and 7 bases at J, with 13 bases between the two ends. The length of the CDR3 is 13 residues.

V gene TRBV11-3 combines with J gene TRBJ1-2; D call uncertain. The CDR3 contains 10 residues. V was clipped by 7 bases and J by 13 bases, with 13 bases between them. In germline, CDR1 is SGHNT, CDR2 YENEEA. The CDR3 reads CASIGPRSTF. The CDR3 DNA reads TGTGCCAGCATAGGGCCGCGGTCCACCTTC.

The chain carries TRBV29-1 and TRBJ1-1; D is perhaps TRBD1 (5 bases). The germline CDR1 and CDR2 sequences are SQVTM and ANQGSEA. V gave up 5 bases and J gave up 1 base, with 11 bases separating them. The CDR3 spans 13 residues. CDR3 amino acids: CSVQGVANTEAFF. CDR3 coding DNA: TGCAGCGTTCAAGGGGTCGCGAACACTGAAGCTTTCTTT.

This sequence joins TRBV6-4 and TRBJ2-3; no definite D call. CDR1 and CDR2 (germline): MRHNA, SNTAGT. The CDR3 runs 15 residues. V was pared by 0 bases and J by 1 base, with 8 bases between. This CDR3 is CASSDSKGGTDTQYF. The CDR3 DNA reads as TGTGCCAGCAGTGACTCTAAGGGCGGCACAGATACGCAGTATTTT.

This chain links TRBV28 with TRBJ1-2, with D unresolved. The CDR3 extends over 13 amino acids. Per the germline V gene, CDR1 is MDHEN and CDR2 is SYDVKM. V lost 2 bases, J lost 4 bases, and 8 bases lay in between. The CDR3 protein is CASSLRAFYGYTF. The DNA of the CDR3 is TGTGCCAGCAGTTTAAGGGCATTCTATGGCTACACCTTC.

This chain joins TRBV6-5 and TRBJ1-2, with 7 nucleotides matching TRBD1. Germline CDR1 MNHEY, CDR2 SVGAGI. The CDR3 has 15 amino acids. With V trimmed by 6 bases and J by 4 bases, 11 bases remained unmatched. DNA for the CDR3: TGTGCCAGCAGAGGGATACAGGGGTCTGGCTATGGCTACACCTTC. Its protein is CASRGIQGSGYGYTF.

Details on this clone: At one of its ends the junction is not consistent with the germline gene, which may arise from a read error. The chain employs TRBV2 and TRBJ1-1; 11 nucleotides match TRBD1. CDR3 length: 16 amino acids. Germline loops: CDR1 SNHLY, CDR2 FYNNEI. The CDR3 loop is CASSEGTGGPYTEAFF. The CDR3 region has the DNA TGTGCCAGCAGCGAAGGGACAGGGGGGCCATACACTGAAGCTTTCTTT.

This clone occurred a few times. This rearrangement joins TRBV5-4 to TRBJ2-1; 9 nucleotides line up with TRBD2. The length of the CDR3 is 17 residues. The ends lost 4 bases at V and 0 bases at J; junction bases unmatched: 8. Germline CDR1 and CDR2: SGHNT and YYREEE (reference sequence). CDR3 coding DNA: TGTGCCAGCAGCCCCAGGGGCGGGGGGGGCTCCTACAATGAGCAGTTCTTC. It is translated as CASSPRGGGGSYNEQFF. The whole variable domain, filled in from reference TRBV5-4 and TRBJ2-1, reads ETGVTQSPTHLIKTRGQQVTLRCSSQSGHNTVSWYQQALGQGPQFIFQYYREEENGRGNFPPRFSGLQFPNYSSELNVNALELDDSALYLCASSPRGGGGSYNEQFFGPGTRLTVL.

This chain links TRBV5-5 with TRBJ1-1, with D perhaps matching TRBD1 (5 bases). This CDR3 comprises 16 residues. CDR1 and CDR2 from the germline V gene are SGHKS and YYEKEE (reference sequence). V dropped 3 bases and J dropped 4 bases, with 19 bases sitting between them. The CDR3 DNA reads as TGTGCCAGCAGCTCGAGGCCCGGGGGGGAAAGCACTGAAGCTTTCTTT. As protein: CASSSRPGGESTEAFF. The full variable domain, with the rest looked up from reference TRBV5-5 and TRBJ1-1, is DAGVTQSPTHLIKTRGQQVTLRCSPISGHKSVSWYQQVLGQGPQFIFQYYEKEERGRGNFPDRFSARQFPNYSSELNVNALLLGDSALYLCASSSRPGGESTEAFFGQGTRLTVV.

This chain uses TRBV19 with TRBJ2-1, with D maybe TRBD2 (6 bases). CDR3 length equals 16 residues. The V gene lost 3 bases and the J gene lost 1 base, with 13 bases spanning the gap. CDR1 is LNHDA and CDR2 is SQIVND in the germline V gene (reference sequence). The CDR3 loop reads CASSISAGRSYNEQFF. The CDR3 DNA reads TGTGCCAGTAGTATTTCGGCGGGGCGTTCCTACAATGAGCAGTTCTTC.

This chain links TRBV6-1 with TRBJ1-6; D uncertain. The CDR3 is 15 amino acids. The germline CDR1 and CDR2 sequences are MNHNS and SASEGT. Trimming pared 6 bases from V and 3 bases from J, leaving 12 bases between. Written as DNA, the CDR3 is TGTGCCAGCAGGGAACAAGGGTTCTATAATTCACCCCTCCACTTT. Translated, it gives CASREQGFYNSPLHF.

The rearrangement uses TRBV29-1 and TRBJ2-3; 9 nucleotides align to TRBD2. This CDR3 spans 14 amino acids. Trimming at V came to 0 bases and at J to 4 bases, leaving 2 bases not matched to a gene. Per germline, CDR1 SQVTM and CDR2 ANQGSEA. CDR3 protein: CSVEEGLASDTQYF. The DNA for the CDR3 is TGCAGCGTTGAAGAGGGACTAGCATCAGATACGCAGTATTTT.

The genes are TRBV18 and TRBJ1-4; TRBD1 is a possible D gene (6 bases). Per germline, CDR1 KGHSH and CDR2 LQKENI. CDR3 length equals 14 residues. The V end was cut by 2 bases, the J end by 7 bases, with 11 bases between. CDR3 in DNA: TGTGCCAGCTCACCAACGGGGGCTGGTGAAAAACTGTTTTTT. Its translation is CASSPTGAGEKLFF.

The chain is built from TRBV2 and TRBJ2-6; TRBD2 agrees at 12 bases. The CDR3 totals 19 residues. In germline, CDR1 is SNHLY, CDR2 FYNNEI. The V and J ends lost 4 bases and 0 bases, in that order; junction bases with no gene match: 7. The CDR3, as DNA: TGTGCCAGCAGTGGGCCACTAGCGGGGGGAAGCTCTGGGGCCAACGTCCTGACTTTC. It codes for CASSGPLAGGSSGANVLTF.

The chain carries TRBV5-6 and TRBJ2-2, with TRBD1 matching 7 bases. This CDR3 spans 14 amino acids. J gave up 8 bases and V 2 bases, and 6 bases lay outside the gene matches. CDR1 and CDR2 from the germline V gene are SGHDT and YYEEEE. CDR3 in amino acids: CASSFDRATGELFF. DNA for the CDR3: TGTGCCAGCAGCTTCGACAGGGCGACTGGGGAGCTGTTTTTT.

The sample holds one count of this clone. The chain combines TRBV7-7 with TRBJ2-3; 8 nucleotides line up with TRBD2. Trimming removed 5 bases from V and 2 bases from J; junction bases left unmatched: 6. This CDR3 has 15 residues. Germline assignment: CDR1 SSHAT and CDR2 FNYEAQ (reference sequence). This CDR3 is CASSQAGGSTDTQYF. The CDR3 nucleotides read TGTGCCAGCAGCCAGGCGGGGGGCTCCACAGATACGCAGTATTTT.